These T cell receptor beta chains were read from a single sample in a study of OX40 agonist ivuxolimab in advanced cancers. Profiled with immunoSEQ multiplex PCR; TCRdb holds only in-frame clones, not every one. The sample includes about 54,000 clones, around 89% of them seen just once. The specimen comprised CD4+ or CD8+ T cells sorted from blood, sampled in a trial of the OX40 agonist ivuxolimab. Receptor source: an adult with an advanced solid tumor such as melanoma, head and neck, liver or kidney cancer. CDR3s include the opening cysteine and the closing phenylalanine or tryptophan. Fields, in order: V gene, J gene, D gene, CDR3 DNA, CDR3 protein. D genes are given only for firm matches.

TRBV4-2,TRBJ1-3,.,TGTGCCAGCAGCCGCAGCGAATCGGAGGCAGGAAACACCATATATTTT,CASSRSESEAGNTIYF
TRBV29-1,TRBJ2-1,TRBD1,TGCAGCGTGGCCGGAGGACAGGGCCACTACAATGAGCAGTTCTTC,CSVAGGQGHYNEQFF
TRBV7-9,TRBJ2-5,.,TGTGCCAGCAGCTCCCCTAGAAACCAAGAGACCCAGTACTTC,CASSSPRNQETQYF
TRBV11-3,TRBJ2-7,TRBD2,TGTGCCAGCAGCTCCTCGGGGGGTTACGAGCAGTACTTC,CASSSSGGYEQYF
TRBV5-1,TRBJ1-4,.,TGCGCCAGCAGCCGGACGGAAATGGGGGAAAAACTGTTTTTT,CASSRTEMGEKLFF
TRBV12-5,TRBJ2-3,TRBD1,TGTGCTAGTGGTTTGGTACTATGGGGGACAGGGGCAGGAGATACGCAGTATTTT,CASGLVLWGTGAGDTQYF
TRBV5-1,TRBJ1-4,.,TGCGCCAGCAGCTTGGGTTCAACTAATGAAAAACTGTTTTTT,CASSLGSTNEKLFF
TRBV29-1,TRBJ2-5,.,TGCAGCGTTGAAGGGCAGCTGGGAGAGACCCAGTACTTC,CSVEGQLGETQYF
TRBV27,TRBJ2-5,TRBD2,TGTGCCAGCAGCCGGACTAGCGGGGGGATTGGGACCCAGTACTTC,CASSRTSGGIGTQYF
TRBV21-1,TRBJ2-7,.,TGTGCCAGCAGCAAAGGACTAGCGGGAGGCGAGCAGTACTTC,CASSKGLAGGEQYF
TRBV6-1,TRBJ1-1,TRBD1,TGTGCCACCCAAGGCCCCGAGACAGGGATTACTGAAGCTTTCTTT,CATQGPETGITEAFF
TRBV18,TRBJ2-7,.,TGTGCCAGCTCACTCGAGGGGTACGAGCAGTACTTC,CASSLEGYEQYF